This T cell receptor beta chain came from a study of cytomegalovirus exposure and HLA in healthy donors. All donors participated as healthy donors of bone marrow. The PCR made use of 60 Vbeta and 13 Jbeta primers. Measured with immunoSEQ multiplex PCR; TCRdb has only the in-frame clones, and not every one. This repertoire shows 150,000 to 200,000 clones, approximately 81% found once; its top ten account for 1.9%. CDR3 size: 15 residues. V gave up 1 base and J gave up 3 bases; unmatched junction bases: 3. Germline values: CDR1 SEHNR, CDR2 FQNEAQ (reference sequence). Study results and caveats: With later analysis, a missense DCLRE1C variant became linked to TCR beta V- and J-gene trimming. Specific recognition of CMV antigens was confirmed in vitro for a few chains (all CMV-associated). As a later analysis revealed, most CMV-associated TCR beta chains appeared HLA-restricted.

A note on this clone: As yet, its antigen is unknown.

The receptor was isolated from a man younger than 35 in good health and CMV-seronegative. The chain couples TRBV7-9 to TRBJ2-5, with 9 bases fitting TRBD1. Material for sequencing was PBMCs. CDR3 sequence reads: CASSLGDREKETQYF. In nucleotides, the CDR3 is TGTGCCAGCAGCTTAGGGGACAGGGAGAAAGAGACCCAGTACTTC.